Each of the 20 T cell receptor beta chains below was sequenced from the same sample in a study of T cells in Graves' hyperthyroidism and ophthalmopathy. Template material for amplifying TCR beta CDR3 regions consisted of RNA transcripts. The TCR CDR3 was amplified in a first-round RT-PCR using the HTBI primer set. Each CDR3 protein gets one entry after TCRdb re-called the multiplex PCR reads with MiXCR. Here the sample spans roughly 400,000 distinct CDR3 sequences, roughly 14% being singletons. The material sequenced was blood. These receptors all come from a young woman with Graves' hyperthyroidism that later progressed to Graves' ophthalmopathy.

The CDR3 sequence: CASRDSTGSTEAFF. In nucleotides, the CDR3 is TGTGCCAGCCGGGACAGTACGGGTAGCACTGAAGCTTTCTTT. The chain has TRBV2 and TRBJ1-1; 7 bases fit TRBD1. Trimming removed 8 bases from V and 4 bases from J; junction bases left unmatched: 10. Germline V gives CDR1 SNHLY, CDR2 FYNNEI. The CDR3 totals 14 residues.

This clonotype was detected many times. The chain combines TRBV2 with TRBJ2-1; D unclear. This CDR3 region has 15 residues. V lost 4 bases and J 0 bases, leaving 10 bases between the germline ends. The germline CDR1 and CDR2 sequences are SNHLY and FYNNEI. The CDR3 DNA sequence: TGTGCCAGCAGTGGTTCAGCGAGCTCCTACAATGAGCAGTTCTTC. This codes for CASSGSASSYNEQFF.

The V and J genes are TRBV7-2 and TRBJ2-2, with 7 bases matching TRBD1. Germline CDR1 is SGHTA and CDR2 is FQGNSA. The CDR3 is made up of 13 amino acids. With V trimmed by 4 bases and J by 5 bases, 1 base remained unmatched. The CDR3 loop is CASSSRGTGELFF. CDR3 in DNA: TGTGCCAGCAGCTCCAGGGGGACCGGGGAGCTGTTTTTT.

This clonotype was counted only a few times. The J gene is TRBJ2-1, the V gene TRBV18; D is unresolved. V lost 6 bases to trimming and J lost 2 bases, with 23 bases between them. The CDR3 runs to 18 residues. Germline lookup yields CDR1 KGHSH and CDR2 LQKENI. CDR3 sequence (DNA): TGTGCCAGCTCCGGAATCGATCTATACACGACTCCCTACAATGAGCAGTTCTTC. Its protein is CASSGIDLYTTPYNEQFF.

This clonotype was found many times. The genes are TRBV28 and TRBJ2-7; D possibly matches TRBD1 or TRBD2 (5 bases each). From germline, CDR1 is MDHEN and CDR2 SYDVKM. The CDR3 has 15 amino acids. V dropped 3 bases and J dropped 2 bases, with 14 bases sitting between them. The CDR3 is CASSLRGTLPYEQYF. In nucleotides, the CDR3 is TGTGCCAGCAGTTTGAGGGGTACCCTTCCCTACGAGCAGTACTTC.

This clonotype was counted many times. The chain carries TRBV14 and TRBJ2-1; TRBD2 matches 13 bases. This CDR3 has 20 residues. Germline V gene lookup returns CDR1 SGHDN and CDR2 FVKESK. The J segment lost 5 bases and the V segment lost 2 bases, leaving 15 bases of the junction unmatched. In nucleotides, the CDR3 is TGTGCCAGCAGCCAACATACTAGCGGGAGGGGTATGGGATCACACAATGAGCAGTTCTTC. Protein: CASSQHTSGRGMGSHNEQFF.

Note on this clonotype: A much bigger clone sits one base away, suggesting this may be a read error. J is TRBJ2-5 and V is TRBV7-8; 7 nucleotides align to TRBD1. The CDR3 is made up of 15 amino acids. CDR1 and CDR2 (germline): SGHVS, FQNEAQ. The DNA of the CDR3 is TGTGCCATCAAGGGACAGTATCTAGAGAGAGAGACCCAGTCCTTC. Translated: CAIKGQYLERETQSF.

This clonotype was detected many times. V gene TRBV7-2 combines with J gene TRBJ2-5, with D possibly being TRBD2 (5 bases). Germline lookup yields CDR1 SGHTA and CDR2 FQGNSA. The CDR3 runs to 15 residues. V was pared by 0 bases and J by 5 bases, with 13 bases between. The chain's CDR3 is CASSLAGSDWETQYF. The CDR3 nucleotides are TGTGCCAGCAGCTTAGCGGGGAGTGATTGGGAGACCCAGTACTTC.

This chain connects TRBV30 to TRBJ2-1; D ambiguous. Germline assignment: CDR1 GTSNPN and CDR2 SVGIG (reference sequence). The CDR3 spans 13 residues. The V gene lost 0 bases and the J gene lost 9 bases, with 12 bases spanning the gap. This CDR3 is CAWSVALPGEQFF. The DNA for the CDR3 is TGTGCCTGGAGTGTAGCGCTTCCGGGTGAGCAGTTCTTC.

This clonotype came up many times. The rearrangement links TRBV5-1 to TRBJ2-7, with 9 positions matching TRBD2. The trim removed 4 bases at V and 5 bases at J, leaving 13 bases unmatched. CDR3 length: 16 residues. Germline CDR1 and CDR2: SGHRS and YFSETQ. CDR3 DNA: TGCGCCAGCAGCACCCCATCGGCGGGAGGGCTCGACGAGCAGTACTTC. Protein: CASSTPSAGGLDEQYF.

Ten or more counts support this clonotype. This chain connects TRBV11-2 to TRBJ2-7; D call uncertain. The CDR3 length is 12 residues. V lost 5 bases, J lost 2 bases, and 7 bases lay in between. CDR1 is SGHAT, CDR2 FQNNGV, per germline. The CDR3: CASSRTAYEQYF. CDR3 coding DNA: TGTGCCAGCAGCAGGACGGCCTACGAGCAGTACTTC.

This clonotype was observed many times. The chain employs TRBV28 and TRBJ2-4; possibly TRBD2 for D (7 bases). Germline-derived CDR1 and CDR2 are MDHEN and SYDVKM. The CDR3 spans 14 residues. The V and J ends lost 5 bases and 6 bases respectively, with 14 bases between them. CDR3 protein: CASSPSGGRNIQYF. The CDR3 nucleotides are TGTGCCAGCAGTCCCTCCGGGGGGCGAAACATTCAGTACTTC.

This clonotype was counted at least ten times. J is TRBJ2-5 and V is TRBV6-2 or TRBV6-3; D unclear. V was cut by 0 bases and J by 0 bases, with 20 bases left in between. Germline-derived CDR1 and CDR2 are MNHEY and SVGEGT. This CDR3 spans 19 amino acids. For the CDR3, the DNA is TGTGCCAGCAGTTACTCGTTCGAGCGCACCGATTTGTACCAAGAGACCCAGTACTTC. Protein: CASSYSFERTDLYQETQYF.

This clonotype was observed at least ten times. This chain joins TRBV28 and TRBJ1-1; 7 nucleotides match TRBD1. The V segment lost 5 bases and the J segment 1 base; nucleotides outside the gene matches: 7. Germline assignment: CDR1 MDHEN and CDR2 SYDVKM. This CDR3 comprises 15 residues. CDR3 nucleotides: TGTGCCAGCAGTCCGACCGGGACAGCGAACACTGAAGCTTTCTTT. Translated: CASSPTGTANTEAFF.

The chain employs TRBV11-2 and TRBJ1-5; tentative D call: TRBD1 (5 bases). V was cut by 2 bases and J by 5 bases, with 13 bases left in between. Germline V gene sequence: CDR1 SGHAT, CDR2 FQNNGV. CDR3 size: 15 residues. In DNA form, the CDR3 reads TGTGCCAGCAGCTTATCAGGGCGAGGGGATCAGCCCCAGCATTTT. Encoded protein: CASSLSGRGDQPQHF.

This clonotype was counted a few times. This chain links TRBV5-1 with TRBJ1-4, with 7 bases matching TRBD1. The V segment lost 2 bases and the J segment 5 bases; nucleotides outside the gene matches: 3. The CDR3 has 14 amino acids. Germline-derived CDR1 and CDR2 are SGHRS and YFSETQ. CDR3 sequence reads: CASSFATGNEKLFF. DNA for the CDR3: TGCGCCAGCAGCTTCGCGACAGGGAATGAAAAACTGTTTTTT.

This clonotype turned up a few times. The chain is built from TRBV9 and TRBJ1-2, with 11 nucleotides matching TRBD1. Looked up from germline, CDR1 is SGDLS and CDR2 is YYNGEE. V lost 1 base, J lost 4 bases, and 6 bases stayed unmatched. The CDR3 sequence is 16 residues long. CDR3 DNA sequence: TGTGCCAGCAGCGTATCGGGACAGGGGGGTGCCTATGGCTACACCTTC. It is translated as CASSVSGQGGAYGYTF.

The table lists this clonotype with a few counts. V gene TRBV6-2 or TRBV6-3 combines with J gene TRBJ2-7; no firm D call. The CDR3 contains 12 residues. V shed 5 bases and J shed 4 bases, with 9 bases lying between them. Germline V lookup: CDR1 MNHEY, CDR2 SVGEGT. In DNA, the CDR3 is TGTGCCAGCAGTCCTCATTTGTACGAGCAGTACTTC. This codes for CASSPHLYEQYF.

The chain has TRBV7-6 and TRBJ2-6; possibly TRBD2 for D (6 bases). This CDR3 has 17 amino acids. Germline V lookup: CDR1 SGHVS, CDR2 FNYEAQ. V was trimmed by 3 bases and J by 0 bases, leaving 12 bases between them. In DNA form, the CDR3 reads TGTGCCAGCAGCTTGGGACTCCTTCCCTCTGGGGCCAACGTCCTGACTTTC. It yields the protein CASSLGLLPSGANVLTF. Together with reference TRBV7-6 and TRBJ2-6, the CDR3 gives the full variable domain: GAGVSQSPRYKVTKRGQDVALRCDPISGHVSLYWYRQALGQGPEFLTYFNYEAQQDKSGLPNDRFSAERPEGSISTLTIQRTEQRDSAMYRCASSLGLLPSGANVLTFGAGSRLTVL.

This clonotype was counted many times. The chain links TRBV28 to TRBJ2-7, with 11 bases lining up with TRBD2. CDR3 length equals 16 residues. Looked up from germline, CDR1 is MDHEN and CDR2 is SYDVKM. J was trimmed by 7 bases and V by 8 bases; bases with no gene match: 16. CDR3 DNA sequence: TGTGCCAGCGCCCCTGGGGGGGGACTAGCGGCGGGTGAGCAGTACTTC. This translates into CASAPGGGLAAGEQYF.